This TCR beta chain was recorded in a study of T cells in Graves' hyperthyroidism and ophthalmopathy. The CDR3 has 15 amino acids. CDR1 and CDR2 (germline): KGHSH, LQKENI. Trimming cost V 0 bases and J 7 bases; bases outside gene matches: 4. Hyperthyroidism patients were newly diagnosed, had disease duration under 2 months, and were aged 18 to 65 years. Amplified TCR beta CDR3 regions derived from RNA transcripts. First-round RT-PCR of the TCR CDR3 relied on the HTBI primer set. TCRdb itself ran the multiplex PCR reads through MiXCR, one entry per CDR3 protein. This table has hundreds of thousands of distinct CDR3 sequences, approximately 14% appearing once.

The source of this sequence is a woman in her 30s with Graves' hyperthyroidism. Sequenced input: blood. The genes are TRBV18 and TRBJ1-4; TRBD1 aligns across 8 bases. CDR3 sequence: CASSPPGTGAEKLFF. The DNA for the CDR3 is TGTGCCAGCTCACCACCCGGGACAGGTGCTGAAAAACTGTTTTTT.